This T cell receptor (beta chain) derives from a study of naive and memory T cell subsets. Findings of the study overall: A few larger clonotypes appeared in naive repertoires, especially CD8, possibly memory cells re-expressing CD45RA.

CMV status came from CD4+ T cell IFNgamma after overnight CMV lysate stimulation of fresh PBMCs. This clonotype was seen repeatedly, ten times or more. Its antigen is not identified. Two oligonucleotides, mixed equimolar, formed the beta constant-region primer covering TRBC1 and TRBC2. The ligated cDNA underwent four PCR rounds using SP2 and nested alpha and beta constant-region primers. The cDNA 3' end received a ligated single-stranded oligonucleotide carrying the SP2 primer and a 12-nucleotide UMI. TCRdb reprocessed the UMI-ligation and nested PCR reads via MiXCR and lists one record per CDR3 protein. The sample records 95,000 to 110,000 distinct CDR3 sequences, about 14% being singletons. Unmatched junction bases numbered 3, after V lost 1 base and J lost 1 base. The germline V gene has CDR1 LGHNT and CDR2 FRNRAP. The CDR3 has 15 amino acids.

The V and J genes are TRBV12-5 and TRBJ1-1; 7 bases agree with TRBD1. This receptor was taken from a human donor in good health. The sample consisted of naive CD8+ T cells from blood. The CDR3 loop reads CASGLAGTENTEAFF. For the CDR3, the DNA is TGTGCTAGTGGTTTGGCCGGGACAGAGAACACTGAAGCTTTCTTT.